The T cell receptor beta chain described here comes from a study of T cell repertoires in ileal Crohn's disease. Study-wide context: All patients had surgery for stricturing (approximately 61%) or penetrating (roughly 39%) disease.

Study outcomes and limitations: Active smokers at surgery had more clonal expansions than non-smokers. Endoscopy was done a median around 6.4 months after surgery.

As regards this clone: Its antigen is not identified.

The CDR3 extends over 16 amino acids. Deletions cut 4 bases from V and 0 bases from J, with 14 bases between. Per the germline V gene, CDR1 is MGHRA and CDR2 is YSYEKL. Indicated time point: neoterminal ileum biopsy at postoperative endoscopy, about 6 months after surgery. Included were adult ileal or ileocolonic Crohn's patients indicated for ileocolonic resection. Measured with immunoSEQ multiplex PCR; TCRdb has only the in-frame clones, and not every one. The sample yields around 4,000 clones, 85% seen once. Material: ileal tissue. This sequence joins TRBV4-1 and TRBJ2-3, with D maybe TRBD2 (6 bases). This sequence was found in an adult with Crohn's disease. The CDR3 sequence: CASSPLSGRSTDTQYF. The CDR3 nucleotides read TGCGCCAGCAGCCCCCTTAGCGGACGGAGCACAGATACGCAGTATTTT.